A single sample gave rise to the 27 T cell receptor beta chains below, sequenced in a study of identical twins. TCRdb used MiXCR to reprocess the 5' RACE reads, holding one entry per CDR3 protein. The sample shows approximately 1.8 million distinct CDR3 sequences, around a third of them seen only once. The sample comprised cord blood. These TCRs come from a newborn girl in good health.

The table lists this clonotype with a few counts. The rearrangement uses TRBV5-6 and TRBJ2-1, with 12 bases lining up with TRBD2. V trimming: 1 base; J trimming: 9 bases; junction bases outside the gene matches: 5. The CDR3 contains 15 residues. Germline CDR1 reads SGHDT; CDR2 reads YYEEEE. CDR3 sequence: CASSLLLAGGGEQFF. The DNA of the CDR3 is TGTGCCAGCAGCTTGTTACTAGCGGGGGGCGGTGAGCAGTTCTTC.

The chain is built from TRBV28 and TRBJ2-4, with a possible D match to TRBD2 (5 bases). The closer fit of TRBJ2-7 to the DNA end suggests the J call may be wrong. The CDR3 is 15 residues long. Germline loops: CDR1 MDHEN, CDR2 SYDVKM. The CDR3 DNA sequence: TGTGCCAGCAGTTTATCCGGGGTGAAGGGCTACGAGCAGTACTTC. Amino acids: CASSLSGVKGYEQYF.

The V call is TRBV7-2, the J call TRBJ2-3, with TRBD2 matching over 11 bases. This CDR3 contains 16 residues. Trimming at V came to 5 bases and at J to 4 bases, leaving 8 bases not matched to a gene. In germline, CDR1 is SGHTA, CDR2 FQGNSA. The CDR3 DNA reads as TGTGCCAGCAGCCTTTCTAGCGGGGGGCGATCAGATACGCAGTATTTT. Protein sequence: CASSLSSGGRSDTQYF. Complete variable domain (other parts from reference TRBV7-2 and TRBJ2-3): GAGVSQSPSNKVTEKGKDVELRCDPISGHTALYWYRQSLGQGLEFLIYFQGNSAPDKSGLPSDRFSAERTGGSVSTLTIQRTQQEDSAVYLCASSLSSGGRSDTQYFGPGTRLTVL.

The V and J genes are TRBV20-1 and TRBJ2-3, with D possibly matching TRBD2 (5 bases). Trimming removed 2 bases from V and 0 bases from J, with 6 bases in between. CDR3 size: 13 residues. The germline gives CDR1 DFQATT, CDR2 SNEGSKA (reference sequence). The CDR3 region has the DNA TGCAGTGCTAGACCTAGCAGCACAGATACGCAGTATTTT. Protein: CSARPSSTDTQYF.

V usage is TRBV28 and J usage is TRBJ2-7; D might be TRBD1 or TRBD2, each matching 7 bases. Between the trimmed V and J ends, which lost 3 bases and 1 base, there was a span of 19 bases. The CDR3 spans 17 residues. The V gene's germline CDR1 is MDHEN and CDR2 SYDVKM. CDR3: CASSLLRGDSSSYEQYF. The CDR3 DNA reads as TGTGCCAGCAGTTTGTTACGGGGGGACAGTAGTTCCTACGAGCAGTACTTC.

V gene TRBV2 combines with J gene TRBJ2-5, with TRBD1 matching over 7 bases. The DNA end lines up better with TRBJ2-7; the J call may be wrong. The CDR3 is made up of 13 amino acids. Germline V gene sequence: CDR1 SNHLY, CDR2 FYNNEI. The CDR3 coding sequence is TGTGCCAGCAGTGAGAACAGGGGAAACGAGCAGTACTTC. Translation gives CASSENRGNEQYF.

This clonotype was seen a few times. The V gene is TRBV6-5, the J gene TRBJ2-2; perhaps D is TRBD1 or TRBD2 (5 bases each). The CDR3 extends over 15 amino acids. Per germline, CDR1 MNHEY and CDR2 SVGAGI. Trimming took 4 bases from V and 2 from J, leaving 11 bases between them. CDR3 in amino acids: CASSSLWDNTGELFF. The DNA for the CDR3 is TGTGCCAGCAGTTCCCTATGGGACAACACCGGGGAGCTGTTTTTT.

This clonotype has a handful of counts. This chain uses TRBV12-3 or TRBV12-4 with TRBJ1-4, with D possibly being TRBD1 (5 bases). Between the trimmed V and J ends, which lost 6 bases and 3 bases, there was a span of 23 bases. This CDR3 has 18 residues. In DNA, the CDR3 is TGTGCCAGCAGGAGAGGGACCGAAGCCTGGGCACCTAATGAAAAACTGTTTTTT. This gives the protein CASRRGTEAWAPNEKLFF.

V usage is TRBV4-1 and J usage is TRBJ2-3; D unclear. The CDR3 sequence is 15 residues long. Looked up from germline, CDR1 is MGHRA and CDR2 is YSYEKL. V lost 3 bases and J 0 bases, leaving 10 bases between the germline ends. CDR3 DNA: TGCGCCAGCAGCCAGTCGCCGCCAAGCACAGATACGCAGTATTTT. Translated, it gives CASSQSPPSTDTQYF.

This sequence joins TRBV11-2 and TRBJ2-1; 10 nucleotides match TRBD2. CDR1 is SGHAT, CDR2 FQNNGV, per germline. Trimming removed 4 bases from V and 7 bases from J; junction bases left unmatched: 7. The CDR3 consists of 15 residues. The CDR3 DNA reads as TGTGCCAGCAGCTCCGAGCGGGGGGGCCGGAATGAGCAGTTCTTC. This encodes CASSSERGGRNEQFF. The variable domain in full, completed from reference TRBV11-2 and TRBJ2-1, reads EAGVAQSPRYKIIEKRQSVAFWCNPISGHATLYWYQQILGQGPKLLIQFQNNGVVDDSQLPKDRFSAERLKGVDSTLKIQPAKLEDSAVYLCASSSERGGRNEQFFGPGTRLTVL.

This clonotype was counted a few times. CDR3 residues: CAISAPGQGRAEAFF. The DNA of the CDR3 is TGTGCCATCAGTGCCCCCGGACAGGGTCGCGCTGAAGCTTTCTTT. The J gene is TRBJ1-1, the V gene TRBV10-3; 8 bases match TRBD1. Germline V gives CDR1 ENHRY, CDR2 SYGVKD. V dropped 4 bases and J dropped 6; count of bases not matched to a gene: 10. This CDR3 has 15 residues.

V and J are TRBV19 and TRBJ1-5; D is undetermined. This CDR3 spans 16 amino acids. Trimming removed 6 bases from V and 4 bases from J, with 19 bases in between. CDR1 and CDR2 (germline): LNHDA, SQIVND (reference sequence). The CDR3 sequence: CASRKHPSRINQPQHF. The CDR3 nucleotides read TGTGCCAGTAGAAAACACCCGTCCAGGATTAATCAGCCCCAGCATTTT.

This clonotype was recorded only once. This could be a read error, since a much larger clone is one nucleotide away. The chain couples TRBV14 to TRBJ2-3, with TRBD1 identical over 7 bases. Trimming at V came to 4 bases and at J to 1 base, leaving 2 bases not matched to a gene. CDR1 and CDR2 from the germline V gene are SGHDN and FVKESK. The CDR3 runs to 14 residues. CDR3 amino acids: CASSRGQRTDTQYF. CDR3 in DNA: TGTGCCAGCAGCCGGGGACAGCGCACAGATACGCAGTATTTT.

This clonotype was detected only a few times. V usage is TRBV12-3 or TRBV12-4 and J usage is TRBJ1-4, with 9 nucleotides matching TRBD1. This CDR3 region has 15 residues. J was trimmed by 1 base and V by 7 bases; bases with no gene match: 4. The CDR3 coding sequence is TGTGCCAGCAAACTGGACAGGGGAACTAATGAAAAACTGTTTTTT. Amino acid sequence: CASKLDRGTNEKLFF.

The V call is TRBV13, the J call TRBJ2-5; no reliable D call. V shed 0 bases and J shed 11 bases, with 22 bases lying between them. This CDR3 is 16 amino acids long. Germline CDR1 reads PRHDT; CDR2 reads FYEKMQ (reference sequence). For the CDR3, the DNA is TGTGCCAGCAGCTTAGGCCCGATCTTTTCCTACAAAGAGCAGTACTTC. It translates to CASSLGPIFSYKEQYF.

This clonotype was recorded a few times. This chain joins TRBV20-1 and TRBJ1-2, with 8 bases identical to TRBD1. The CDR3 is made up of 13 amino acids. Germline V gene sequence: CDR1 DFQATT, CDR2 SNEGSKA (reference sequence). With 3 bases clipped from V and 5 bases from J, the junction kept 5 bases outside the gene matches. The CDR3 protein is CSASDRGKYGYTF. In nucleotides, the CDR3 is TGCAGTGCTAGCGACAGGGGAAAATATGGCTACACCTTC.

Only a few counts were recorded for this clonotype. The chain combines TRBV12-5 with TRBJ2-3; D is undetermined. Trimming left V 1 base short and J 4 bases short, with 12 bases between. The CDR3 runs to 15 residues. Per the germline V gene, CDR1 is LGHNT and CDR2 is FRNRAP. For the CDR3, the DNA is TGTGCTAGTGGTTTGGCGACCCCATACCCAGATACGCAGTATTTT. Its translation: CASGLATPYPDTQYF.

The chain joins TRBV4-1 to TRBJ2-7, with 10 bases fitting TRBD2. This CDR3 has 17 residues. V gave up 1 base and J gave up 1 base; unmatched junction bases: 7. The germline CDR1 and CDR2 sequences are MGHRA and YSYEKL. CDR3 nucleotide sequence: TGCGCCAGCAGCCAAGGCCGTGGACTAGCGGTATCCTACGAGCAGTACTTC. Its protein is CASSQGRGLAVSYEQYF.

This clonotype was counted a few times. The chain combines TRBV10-2 with TRBJ2-3, with 11 bases that match TRBD2. This CDR3 comprises 16 residues. J gave up 4 bases and V 2 bases, and 5 bases lay outside the gene matches. Germline V gene data show CDR1 as WSHSY and CDR2 as SAAADI. The CDR3 loop is CASSEPPLAGADTQYF. CDR3 coding DNA: TGCGCCAGCAGTGAGCCCCCACTAGCGGGGGCAGATACGCAGTATTTT.

This clonotype was observed a handful of times. This chain joins TRBV6-1 and TRBJ1-2; D gene unclear. Germline V gene data show CDR1 as MNHNS and CDR2 as SASEGT. V lost 4 bases, J lost 8 bases, and 14 bases lay in between. The length of the CDR3 is 13 residues. The DNA for the CDR3 is TGTGCCAGCAGTGTTGGGTACATGGGAGGCTACACCTTC. This encodes CASSVGYMGGYTF.

There are a few counts of this clonotype. This chain uses TRBV18 with TRBJ2-3, with no clear D. This CDR3 has 14 amino acids. Looked up from germline, CDR1 is KGHSH and CDR2 is LQKENI. The V end was cut by 6 bases, the J end by 3 bases, with 13 bases between. The CDR3 here is CASSPTGRTDTQYF. In nucleotides, the CDR3 is TGTGCCAGCTCCCCGACCGGTCGAACAGATACGCAGTATTTT. Combining the CDR3 with reference TRBV18 and TRBJ2-3 gives the whole variable domain NAGVMQNPRHLVRRRGQEARLRCSPMKGHSHVYWYRQLPEEGLKFMVYLQKENIIDESGMPKERFSAEFPKEGPSILRIQQVVRGDSAAYFCASSPTGRTDTQYFGPGTRLTVL.

The V gene is TRBV9, the J gene TRBJ1-2; 7 nucleotides agree with TRBD1. The CDR3 is 15 amino acids. J was trimmed by 2 bases and V by 0 bases; bases with no gene match: 4. Per germline, CDR1 SGDLS and CDR2 YYNGEE. The CDR3 DNA follows: TGTGCCAGCAGCGTAGGACAGGGTAGGAACTATGGCTACACCTTC. As protein: CASSVGQGRNYGYTF. Full variable domain (missing parts from reference TRBV9 and TRBJ1-2): DSGVTQTPKHLITATGQRVTLRCSPRSGDLSVYWYQQSLDQGLQFLIQYYNGEERAKGNILERFSAQQFPDLHSELNLSSLELGDSALYFCASSVGQGRNYGYTFGSGTRLTVV.

This clonotype was seen a handful of times. The V call is TRBV24-1, the J call TRBJ2-3; TRBD2 aligns across 11 bases. Germline V gene sequence: CDR1 KGHDR, CDR2 SFDVKD. V dropped 0 bases and J dropped 2; count of bases not matched to a gene: 3. This CDR3 has 17 amino acids. CDR3 nucleotides: TGTGCCACCAGTGATTTGGGACTAGCGGGTGTCACAGATACGCAGTATTTT. Protein product: CATSDLGLAGVTDTQYF.

The chain employs TRBV2 and TRBJ1-5, with TRBD1 matching 9 bases. Germline V gene sequence: CDR1 SNHLY, CDR2 FYNNEI. Trimming at V came to 7 bases and at J to 5 bases, leaving 6 bases not matched to a gene. CDR3 length: 14 amino acids. Here the CDR3 reads CASNLDRGDQPQHF. CDR3 nucleotide sequence: TGTGCCAGCAACTTGGACAGGGGCGATCAGCCCCAGCATTTT.

This clonotype was recorded once. V gene TRBV28 combines with J gene TRBJ1-4; D unclear. CDR1 is MDHEN, CDR2 SYDVKM, per germline. The CDR3 runs 15 residues. The germline V and J ends were trimmed by 2 bases and 2 bases, with 9 bases remaining between them. As DNA, the CDR3 is TGTGCCAGCAGTTTAAGGTTCCGCACTAATGAAAAACTGTTTTTT. It codes for CASSLRFRTNEKLFF.

The J gene is TRBJ2-3, the V gene TRBV7-9; 7 bases align to TRBD2. Germline loops: CDR1 SEHNR, CDR2 FQNEAQ (reference sequence). The CDR3 runs 15 residues. V gave up 3 bases and J gave up 5 bases; unmatched junction bases: 8. The CDR3 coding sequence is TGTGCCAGCAGCTTCTCGCGGGGAGGGTTAGATACGCAGTATTTT. The encoded protein is CASSFSRGGLDTQYF.

The chain employs TRBV12-3 or TRBV12-4 and TRBJ2-4; the D is unclear. Matching the DNA end better, TRBJ2-7 makes the J call doubtful. The CDR3 runs 14 residues. CDR3 sequence reads: CASSSYDKAHEQYF. CDR3 DNA: TGTGCCAGCAGCTCCTACGACAAGGCCCACGAGCAGTACTTC.